This TCR beta chain comes out of a study of T cells in Graves' hyperthyroidism and ophthalmopathy. Whole-study results and caveats: A model using 13 V-J features told ophthalmopathy apart from stable hyperthyroidism.

Over 18 months, lack of ophthalmopathy progression marked Graves' hyperthyroidism as stable. Subjects aged 18 to 65 presented with newly diagnosed hyperthyroidism of less than 2 months' duration. Uncontrolled infection, other autoimmune disease, pregnancy or lactation led to exclusion. Amplification yielded TCR beta CDR3 regions, with RNA transcripts as the source. First-round RT-PCR targeting the TCR CDR3 was performed with the HTBI primer set. MiXCR, applied by TCRdb to the multiplex PCR reads, yields one record per CDR3 protein. This sample has about 580,000 distinct CDR3 sequences; about 45% occur once, and the top ten carry around 7.7%. This CDR3 has 14 amino acids. Trimming cost V 5 bases and J 1 base; bases outside gene matches: 4. At least ten counts were recorded for this clonotype. Its antigen remains unidentified.

The rearrangement links TRBV12-3 or TRBV12-4 to TRBJ1-2; 7 bases match TRBD1. The source material was peripheral blood or thyroid tissue (not recorded which). This clonotype originated in a woman younger than 30 with Graves' hyperthyroidism. CDR3: CASSTRGNNYGYTF. The CDR3 nucleotides are TGTGCCAGCAGTACCAGGGGGAATAACTATGGCTACACCTTC.